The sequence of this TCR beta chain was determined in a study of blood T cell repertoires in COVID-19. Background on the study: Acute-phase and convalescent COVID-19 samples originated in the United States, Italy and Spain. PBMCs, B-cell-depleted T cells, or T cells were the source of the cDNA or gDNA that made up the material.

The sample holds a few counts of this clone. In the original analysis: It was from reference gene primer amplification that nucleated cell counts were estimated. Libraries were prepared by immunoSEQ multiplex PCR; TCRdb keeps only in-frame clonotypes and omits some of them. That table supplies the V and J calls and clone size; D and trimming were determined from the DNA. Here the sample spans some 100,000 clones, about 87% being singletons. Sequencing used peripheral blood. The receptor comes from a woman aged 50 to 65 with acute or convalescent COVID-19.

The CDR3 DNA reads TGTGCCAGCAGTTTCCACGGGACTGGTGGAAACACCATATATTTT. Translating gives CASSFHGTGGNTIYF. V is TRBV28 and J is TRBJ1-3; D is possibly TRBD1 (5 bases). With 3 bases removed from V and 3 bases from J, the gap between germline ends came to 12 bases. Germline CDR1 is MDHEN and CDR2 is SYDVKM. The CDR3 contains 15 residues.